The 5 T cell receptor beta chains below were found in one sample sequenced in a study of cytomegalovirus exposure and HLA in healthy donors. Assay: immunoSEQ multiplex PCR; the TCRdb copy retains only in-frame clones and omits some. Counted here are some 65,000 clones, 94% occurring once; the ten biggest clones make up 4% to 5.5%. The specimen was PBMCs. These receptors were taken from a man between 18 and 29 years old in good health and CMV-seropositive.

The rearrangement joins TRBV6-1 to TRBJ2-5; 8 bases align to TRBD1. This CDR3 has 16 amino acids. The ends lost 2 bases at V and 4 bases at J; junction bases unmatched: 9. Germline CDR1 and CDR2: MNHNS and SASEGT. In DNA form, the CDR3 reads TGTGCCAGCAGTGAAATACAGGGGGAAGGAGCAGAGACCCAGTACTTC. Amino acid sequence: CASSEIQGEGAETQYF.

The chain recombines TRBV27 with TRBJ2-7, with 7 bases identical to TRBD1. The CDR3 has 15 residues. V lost 1 base and J lost 5; bases outside the gene matches: 8. Germline CDR1 MNHEY, CDR2 SMNVEV (reference sequence). In DNA, the CDR3 is TGTGCCAGCAGTTTATACGGCAGGGGGAACAACGAGCAGTACTTC. This encodes CASSLYGRGNNEQYF.

V and J are TRBV27 and TRBJ1-1; D is perhaps TRBD1 (5 bases). Trimming stripped 2 bases from V and 0 bases from J, with 7 bases between. This CDR3 contains 14 residues. Per the germline V gene, CDR1 is MNHEY and CDR2 is SMNVEV (reference sequence). CDR3 residues: CASSLGHMNTEAFF. In nucleotides, the CDR3 is TGTGCCAGCAGTTTAGGACATATGAACACTGAAGCTTTCTTT.

V is TRBV21-1 and J is TRBJ1-1; the table assigns TRBD1, which was not confirmed against the DNA. TRBV21-1 is flagged as a pseudogene. The CDR3 runs 15 residues. The CDR3 nucleotides are TGTGCCAGCAGTACAGGGAGACAGCTGAACACTGAAGCTTTCTTT. Translation: CASSTGRQLNTEAFF.

The chain is built from TRBV6-4 and TRBJ1-1; TRBD1 aligns across 8 bases. The germline V gene encodes CDR1 MRHNA and CDR2 SNTAGT. This CDR3 is 16 amino acids long. Trimming removed 6 bases from V and 4 bases from J; junction bases left unmatched: 13. CDR3: CASSLFGTGLGTEAFF. The CDR3, as DNA: TGTGCCAGCAGCCTCTTCGGGACAGGCTTGGGCACTGAAGCTTTCTTT.